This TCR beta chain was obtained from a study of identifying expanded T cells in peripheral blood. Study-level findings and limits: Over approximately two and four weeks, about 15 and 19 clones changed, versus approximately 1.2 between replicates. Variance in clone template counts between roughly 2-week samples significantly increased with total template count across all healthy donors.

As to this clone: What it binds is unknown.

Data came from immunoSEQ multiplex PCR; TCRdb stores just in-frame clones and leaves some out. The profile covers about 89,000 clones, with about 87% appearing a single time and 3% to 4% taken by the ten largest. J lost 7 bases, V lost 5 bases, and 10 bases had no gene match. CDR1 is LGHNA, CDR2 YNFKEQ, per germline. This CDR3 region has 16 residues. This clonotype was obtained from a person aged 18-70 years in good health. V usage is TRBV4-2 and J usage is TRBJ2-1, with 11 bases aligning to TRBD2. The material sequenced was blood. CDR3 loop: CASSNPTSGSKNEQFF. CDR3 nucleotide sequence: TGTGCCAGCAGCAATCCAACTAGCGGGAGTAAAAATGAGCAGTTCTTC.